The clone carrying this T cell receptor beta chain was seen a few times. Its cognate antigen is unknown. The V end was cut by 2 bases, the J end by 5 bases, with 10 bases between. The CDR3 is 13 amino acids. The germline gives CDR1 SGHDT, CDR2 YYEEEE. This sample stems from a study of shared clonotypes between healthy human individuals. Study conclusions and caveats: Approximately 4.6% of naive CD4 clonotypes were common to several donors.

The table came from immunoSEQ multiplex PCR; TCRdb's copy has only in-frame clones and leaves some out. The repertoire includes about a million clones, approximately 77% of them detected once, and 0.85% to 1% sits in the top ten. The V and J genes are TRBV5-6 and TRBJ2-5; D is undetermined. The clonotype was recovered from a man aged 18 to 29 in good health. Some clones in this sample may be carry-over from other donors' samples. Source material: memory CD4+ T cells from PBMCs. The subset was: CD45RA-negative fraction. The CDR3 reads CASSFSTWETQYF. The CDR3 DNA follows: TGTGCCAGCAGCTTTTCTACCTGGGAGACCCAGTACTTC.